This T cell receptor (beta chain) appears in the sequencing data of a study of regulatory T cells. Findings of the study overall: In CD3G-deficient patients, conventional CD4+ T cells were enriched for hydrophobic CDR3 residues at positions 6 and 7.

Comments on this clone: What it binds is not known.

Deletions cut 0 bases from V and 6 bases from J, with 11 bases between. Germline CDR1 MNHNY, CDR2 SVGAGI (reference sequence). The CDR3 loop spans 15 amino acids. The PCR used 52 TRBV and 13 TRBJ primers. The assay was immunoSEQ multiplex PCR, and TCRdb's table has in-frame clones only and misses some. The sample lists about 32,000 clones, roughly 90% occurring once. The V and J genes are TRBV6-6 and TRBJ2-2; possibly TRBD1 for D (6 bases). This TCR was recovered from a person aged 18 to 29 with CD3G deficiency. Sequencing was done on a sample of conventional CD4+ T cells sorted from blood. The CDR3 DNA sequence: TGTGCCAGCAGTTACTCGAGGGGGAATCCCGGGGAGCTGTTTTTT. This encodes CASSYSRGNPGELFF.